This T cell receptor (beta chain) was captured in a study of blood T cell repertoires in COVID-19. The overall study: The United States, Italy and Spain supplied acute and convalescent COVID-19 samples.

Original analysis: Estimates of nucleated cell counts were drawn from the amplification of reference gene primers. Generated by immunoSEQ multiplex PCR, the TCRdb table keeps only in-frame clones and is missing some. D and trimming were read from the DNA, whereas the V and J calls and clone size are those reported in that table. The sample has tens of thousands of clones, about 80% seen once. This clone was observed once. Seattle's cohort entered during active infection and was followed longitudinally. The receptor comes from a man aged 30 to 45 with COVID-19, enrolled during active disease. The sample was peripheral blood.

The CDR3 nucleotides read TGTGCCACCAGTGACCCGGTAGGACAGTCGTCCAACAATGAGCAGTTCTTC. Encoded protein: CATSDPVGQSSNNEQFF. The V call is TRBV24-1, the J call TRBJ2-1, with D possibly matching TRBD1 (6 bases). The CDR3 loop spans 17 amino acids. Trimming pared 4 bases from V and 5 bases from J, leaving 20 bases between. Germline V gene sequence: CDR1 KGHDR, CDR2 SFDVKD.